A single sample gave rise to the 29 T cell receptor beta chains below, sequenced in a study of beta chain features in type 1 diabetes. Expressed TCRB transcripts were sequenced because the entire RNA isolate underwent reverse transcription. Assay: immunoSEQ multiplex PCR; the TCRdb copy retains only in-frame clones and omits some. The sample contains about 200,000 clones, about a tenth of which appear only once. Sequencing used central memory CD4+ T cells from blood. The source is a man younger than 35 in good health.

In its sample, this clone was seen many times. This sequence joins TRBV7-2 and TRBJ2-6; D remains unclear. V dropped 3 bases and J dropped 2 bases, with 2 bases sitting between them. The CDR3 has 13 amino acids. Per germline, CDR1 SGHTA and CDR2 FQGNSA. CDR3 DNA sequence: TGTGCCAGCAGCTTTACTGGGGCCAACGTCCTGACTTTC. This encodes CASSFTGANVLTF. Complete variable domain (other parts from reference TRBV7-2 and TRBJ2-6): GAGVSQSPSNKVTEKGKDVELRCDPISGHTALYWYRQSLGQGLEFLIYFQGNSAPDKSGLPSDRFSAERTGGSVSTLTIQRTQQEDSAVYLCASSFTGANVLTFGAGSRLTVL.

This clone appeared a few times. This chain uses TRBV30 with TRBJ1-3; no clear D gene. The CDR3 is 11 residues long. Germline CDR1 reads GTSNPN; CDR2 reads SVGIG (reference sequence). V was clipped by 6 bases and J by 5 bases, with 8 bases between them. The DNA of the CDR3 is TGTGCCTGCCAGTCCCGAAACACCATATATTTT. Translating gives CACQSRNTIYF.

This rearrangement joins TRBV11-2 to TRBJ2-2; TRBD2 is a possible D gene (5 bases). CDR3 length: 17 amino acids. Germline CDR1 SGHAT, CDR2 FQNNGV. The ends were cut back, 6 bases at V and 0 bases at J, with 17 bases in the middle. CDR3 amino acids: CASSGDGPGTNTGELFF. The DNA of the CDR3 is TGTGCCAGCAGTGGGGATGGGCCGGGGACGAACACCGGGGAGCTGTTTTTT.

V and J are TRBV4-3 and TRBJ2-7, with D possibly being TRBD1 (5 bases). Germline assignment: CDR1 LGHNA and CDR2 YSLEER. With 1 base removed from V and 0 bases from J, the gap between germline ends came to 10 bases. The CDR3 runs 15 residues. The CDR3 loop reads CASSQGTPNSYEQYF. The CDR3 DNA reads TGCGCCAGCAGCCAAGGGACACCGAACTCCTACGAGCAGTACTTC.

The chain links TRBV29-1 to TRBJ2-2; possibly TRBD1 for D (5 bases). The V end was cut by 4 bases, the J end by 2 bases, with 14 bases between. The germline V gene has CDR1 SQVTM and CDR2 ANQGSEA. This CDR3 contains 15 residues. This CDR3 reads CSVGGAQINTGELFF. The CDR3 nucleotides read TGCAGCGTTGGGGGCGCACAGATCAACACCGGGGAGCTGTTTTTT.

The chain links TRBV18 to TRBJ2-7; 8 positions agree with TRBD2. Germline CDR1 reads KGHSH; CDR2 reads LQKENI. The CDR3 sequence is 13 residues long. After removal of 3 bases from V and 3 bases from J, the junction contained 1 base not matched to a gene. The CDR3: CASSPAGGYEQYF. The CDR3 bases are TGTGCCAGCTCACCTGCGGGAGGCTACGAGCAGTACTTC.

The CDR3 sequence is CASSLMQAEKLFF. The CDR3 DNA reads TGTGCCAGCAGCTTAATGCAGGCTGAAAAACTGTTTTTT. This chain joins TRBV11-2 and TRBJ1-4; D not certain. CDR3 length equals 13 residues. Trimming stripped 2 bases from V and 7 bases from J, with 8 bases between. Germline lookup yields CDR1 SGHAT and CDR2 FQNNGV.

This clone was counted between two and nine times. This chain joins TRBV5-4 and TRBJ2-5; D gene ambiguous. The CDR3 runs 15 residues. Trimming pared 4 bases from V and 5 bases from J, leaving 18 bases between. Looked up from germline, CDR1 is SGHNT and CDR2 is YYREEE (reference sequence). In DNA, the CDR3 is TGTGCCAGCAGCCCCGATGGCAGGTTGATGGAGACCCAGTACTTC. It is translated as CASSPDGRLMETQYF.

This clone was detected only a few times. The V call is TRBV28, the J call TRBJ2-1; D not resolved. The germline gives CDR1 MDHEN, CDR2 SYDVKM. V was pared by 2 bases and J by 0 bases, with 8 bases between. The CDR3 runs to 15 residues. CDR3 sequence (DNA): TGTGCCAGCAGTTTAAAACAGAGCTCCTACAATGAGCAGTTCTTC. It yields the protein CASSLKQSSYNEQFF.

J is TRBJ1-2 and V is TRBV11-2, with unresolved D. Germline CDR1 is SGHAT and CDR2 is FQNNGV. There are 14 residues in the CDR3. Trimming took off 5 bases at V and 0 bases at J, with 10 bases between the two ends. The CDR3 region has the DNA TGTGCCAGCAGCCGGTCGGAAGCTAACTATGGCTACACCTTC. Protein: CASSRSEANYGYTF.

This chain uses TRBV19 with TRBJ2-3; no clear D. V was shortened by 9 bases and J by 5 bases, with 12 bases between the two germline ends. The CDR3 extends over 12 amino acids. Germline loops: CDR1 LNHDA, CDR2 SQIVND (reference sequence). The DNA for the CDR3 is TGTGCCAGCGACTCCAAGGGAGATACGCAGTATTTT. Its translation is CASDSKGDTQYF.

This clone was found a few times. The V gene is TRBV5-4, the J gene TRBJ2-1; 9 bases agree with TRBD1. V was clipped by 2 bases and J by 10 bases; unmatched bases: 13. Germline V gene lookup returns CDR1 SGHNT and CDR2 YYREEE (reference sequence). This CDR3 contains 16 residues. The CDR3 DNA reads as TGTGCCAGCAGCTTACAAGTCCCGGGACAGGGTAACGAGCAGTTCTTC. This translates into CASSLQVPGQGNEQFF.

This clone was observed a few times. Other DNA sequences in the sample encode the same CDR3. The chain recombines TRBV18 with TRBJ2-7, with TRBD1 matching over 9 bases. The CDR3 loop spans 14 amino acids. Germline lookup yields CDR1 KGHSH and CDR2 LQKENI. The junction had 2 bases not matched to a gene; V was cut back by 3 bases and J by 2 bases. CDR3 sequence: CASSPGTGPYEQYF. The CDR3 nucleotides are TGTGCCAGCTCACCCGGGACAGGGCCCTACGAGCAGTACTTC.

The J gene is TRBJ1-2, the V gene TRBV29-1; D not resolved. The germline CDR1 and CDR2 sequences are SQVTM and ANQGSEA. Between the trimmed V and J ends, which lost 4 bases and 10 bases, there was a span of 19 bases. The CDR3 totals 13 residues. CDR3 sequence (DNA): TGCAGCGTTGCTACAGTGACTTTAGGAGACTACACCTTC. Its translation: CSVATVTLGDYTF.

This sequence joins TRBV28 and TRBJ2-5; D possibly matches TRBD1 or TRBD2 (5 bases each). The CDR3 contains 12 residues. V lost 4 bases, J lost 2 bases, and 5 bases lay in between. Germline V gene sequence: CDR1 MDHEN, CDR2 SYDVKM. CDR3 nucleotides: TGTGCCAGCAGTTGGGGGCAAGAGACCCAGTACTTC. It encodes CASSWGQETQYF.

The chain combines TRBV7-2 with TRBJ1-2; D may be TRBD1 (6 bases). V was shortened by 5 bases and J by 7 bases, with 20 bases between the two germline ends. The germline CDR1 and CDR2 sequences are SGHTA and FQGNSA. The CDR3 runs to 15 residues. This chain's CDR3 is CASSPKRGGLGGYTF. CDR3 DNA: TGTGCCAGCAGCCCCAAAAGGGGGGGCCTTGGTGGCTACACCTTC.

Here the CDR3 DNA reads TGCAGCGGAAGGGTGGGCAGCACAGATACGCAGTATTTT. Translating gives CSGRVGSTDTQYF. The V gene is TRBV29-1, the J gene TRBJ2-3; unclear D gene. Trimming pared 7 bases from V and 0 bases from J, leaving 11 bases between. Germline loops: CDR1 SQVTM, CDR2 ANQGSEA. This CDR3 comprises 13 residues.

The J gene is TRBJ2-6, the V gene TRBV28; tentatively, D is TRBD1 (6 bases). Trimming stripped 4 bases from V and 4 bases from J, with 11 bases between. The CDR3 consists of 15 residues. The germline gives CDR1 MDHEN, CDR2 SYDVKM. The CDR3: CASSSTGSGANVLTF. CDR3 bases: TGTGCCAGCAGTTCTACAGGGTCCGGGGCCAACGTCCTGACTTTC.

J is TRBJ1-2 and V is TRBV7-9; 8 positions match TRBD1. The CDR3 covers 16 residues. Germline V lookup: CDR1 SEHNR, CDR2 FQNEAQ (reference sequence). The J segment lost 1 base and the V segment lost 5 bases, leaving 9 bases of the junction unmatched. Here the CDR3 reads CASSLVGTGINYGYTF. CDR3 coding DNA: TGTGCCAGCAGCCTCGTAGGGACAGGCATTAACTATGGCTACACCTTC.

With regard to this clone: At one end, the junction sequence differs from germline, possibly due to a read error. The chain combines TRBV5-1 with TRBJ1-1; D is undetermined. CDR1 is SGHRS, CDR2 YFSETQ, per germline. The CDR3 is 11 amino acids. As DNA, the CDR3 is TGTGCCAGCAGTTTCAGGATTGAAGCTTTCTTT. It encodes CASSFRIEAFF.

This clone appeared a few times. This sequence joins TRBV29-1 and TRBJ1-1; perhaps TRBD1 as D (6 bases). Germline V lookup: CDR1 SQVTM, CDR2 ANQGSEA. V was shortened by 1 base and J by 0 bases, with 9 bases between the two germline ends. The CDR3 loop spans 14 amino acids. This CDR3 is CSVEGDRMNTEAFF. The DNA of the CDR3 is TGCAGCGTTGAAGGAGACAGGATGAACACTGAAGCTTTCTTT. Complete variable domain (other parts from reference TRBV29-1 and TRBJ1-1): SAVISQKPSRDICQRGTSLTIQCQVDSQVTMMFWYRQQPGQSLTLIATANQGSEATYESGFVIDKFPISRPNLTFSTLTVSNMSPEDSSIYLCSVEGDRMNTEAFFGQGTRLTVV.

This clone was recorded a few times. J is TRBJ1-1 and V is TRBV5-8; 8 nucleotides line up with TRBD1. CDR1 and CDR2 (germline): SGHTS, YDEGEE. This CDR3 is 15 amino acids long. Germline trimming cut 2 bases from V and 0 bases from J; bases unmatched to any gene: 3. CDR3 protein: CASSFRQGLNTEAFF. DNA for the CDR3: TGTGCCAGCAGCTTTAGACAGGGGCTGAACACTGAAGCTTTCTTT.

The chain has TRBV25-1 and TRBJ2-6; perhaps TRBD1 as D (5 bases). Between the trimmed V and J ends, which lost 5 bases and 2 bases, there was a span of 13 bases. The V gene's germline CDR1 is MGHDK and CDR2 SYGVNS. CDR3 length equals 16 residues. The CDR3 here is CASSNRQSTGANVLTF. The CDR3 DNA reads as TGTGCCAGCAGTAACCGACAGTCTACTGGGGCCAACGTCCTGACTTTC.

In DNA form, the CDR3 reads TGCGCCAGCAGCTTGGATAGCGCGGGAGATACGCAGTATTTT. Translating it yields CASSLDSAGDTQYF. The chain links TRBV5-1 to TRBJ2-3; possible D gene TRBD2, 5 bases. The CDR3 is 14 residues long. V shed 0 bases and J shed 5 bases, with 10 bases lying between them. Germline lookup yields CDR1 SGHRS and CDR2 YFSETQ.

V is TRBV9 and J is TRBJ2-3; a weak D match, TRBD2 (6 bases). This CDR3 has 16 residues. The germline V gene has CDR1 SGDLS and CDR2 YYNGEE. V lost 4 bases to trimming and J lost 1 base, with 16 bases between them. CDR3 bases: TGTGCCAGCAGCCTCCGACCGGAGCGGGGCACAGATACGCAGTATTTT. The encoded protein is CASSLRPERGTDTQYF.

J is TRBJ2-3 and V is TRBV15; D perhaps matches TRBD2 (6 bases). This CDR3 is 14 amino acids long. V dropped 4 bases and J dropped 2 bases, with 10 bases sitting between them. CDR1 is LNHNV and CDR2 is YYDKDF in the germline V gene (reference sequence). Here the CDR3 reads CATSMGGDTDTQYF. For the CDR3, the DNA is TGTGCCACCAGCATGGGAGGCGACACAGATACGCAGTATTTT.

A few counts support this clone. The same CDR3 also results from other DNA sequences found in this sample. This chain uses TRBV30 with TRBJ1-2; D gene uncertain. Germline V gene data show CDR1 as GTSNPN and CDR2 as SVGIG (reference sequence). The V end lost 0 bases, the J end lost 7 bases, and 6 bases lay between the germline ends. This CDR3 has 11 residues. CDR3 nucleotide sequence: TGTGCCTGGAGTGTAGGGTTTGGCTACACCTTC. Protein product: CAWSVGFGYTF.

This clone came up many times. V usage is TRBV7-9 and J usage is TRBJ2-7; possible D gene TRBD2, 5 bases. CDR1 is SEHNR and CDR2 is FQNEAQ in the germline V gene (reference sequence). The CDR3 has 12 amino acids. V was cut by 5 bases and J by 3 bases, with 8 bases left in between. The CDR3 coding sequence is TGTGCCAGCAGCCGGGATCGCTACGAGCAGTACTTC. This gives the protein CASSRDRYEQYF.

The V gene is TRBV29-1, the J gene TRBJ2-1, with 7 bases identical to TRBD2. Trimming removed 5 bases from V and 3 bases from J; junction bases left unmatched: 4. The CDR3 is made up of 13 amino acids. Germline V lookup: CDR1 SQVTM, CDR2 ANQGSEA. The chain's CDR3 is CSVSASGYNEQFF. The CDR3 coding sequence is TGCAGCGTTAGCGCTAGCGGCTACAATGAGCAGTTCTTC.